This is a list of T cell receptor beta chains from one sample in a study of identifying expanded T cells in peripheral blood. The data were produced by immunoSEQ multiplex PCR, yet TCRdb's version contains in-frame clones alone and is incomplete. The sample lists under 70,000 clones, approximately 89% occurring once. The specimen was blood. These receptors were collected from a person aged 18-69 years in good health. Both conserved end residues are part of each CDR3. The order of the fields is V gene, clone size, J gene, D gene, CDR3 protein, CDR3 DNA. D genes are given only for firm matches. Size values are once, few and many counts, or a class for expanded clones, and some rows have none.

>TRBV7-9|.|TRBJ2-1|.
CASSLAARYNEQFF
TGTGCCAGCAGCTTAGCCGCCAGATACAATGAGCAGTTCTTC
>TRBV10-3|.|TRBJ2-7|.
CAISRGTFVNYEQYF
TGTGCCATCAGCCGAGGCACATTTGTCAATTACGAGCAGTACTTC
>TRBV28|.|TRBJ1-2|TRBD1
CASSSGGYYGYIF
TGTGCCAGCAGTTCAGGGGGCTACTATGGCTACATCTTC
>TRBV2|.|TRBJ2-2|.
CASTGDVFMGAGELFF
TGTGCCAGCACCGGGGACGTGTTTATGGGCGCCGGGGAGCTGTTTTTT
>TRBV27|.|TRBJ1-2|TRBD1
CASSDRALTYGYTF
TGTGCCAGCAGTGACAGGGCGCTCACCTATGGCTACACCTTC
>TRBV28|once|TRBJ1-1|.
CASSFLRLATENTEAFF
TGTGCCAGCAGTTTTTTAAGGTTAGCTACGGAGAACACTGAAGCTTTCTTT
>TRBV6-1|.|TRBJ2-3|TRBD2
CASSEASGLVTDTQYF
TGTGCCAGCAGTGAAGCGTCGGGACTAGTGACAGATACGCAGTATTTT
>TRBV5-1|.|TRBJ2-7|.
CASSPAGTSAEIAYEQYF
TGCGCCAGCAGCCCGGCGGGGACATCCGCGGAGATCGCCTACGAGCAGTACTTC
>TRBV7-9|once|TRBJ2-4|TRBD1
CASSLWQGARDIQYF
TGTGCCAGCAGCCTATGGCAGGGGGCTAGAGACATTCAGTACTTC
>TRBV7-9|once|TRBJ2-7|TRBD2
CASSFLSAGTYEQYF
TGTGCCAGCAGCTTCCTATCAGCGGGGACCTACGAGCAGTACTTC
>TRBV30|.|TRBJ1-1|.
CARGTVDTEAFF
TGTGCCAGGGGGACCGTGGACACTGAAGCTTTCTTT
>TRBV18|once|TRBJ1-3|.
CASSPSSRGGNTIYF
TGTGCCAGCTCACCATCGTCCCGAGGAGGAAACACCATATATTTT
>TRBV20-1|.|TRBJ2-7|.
CSAGDYEQYF
TGCAGTGCGGGGGACTACGAGCAGTACTTC
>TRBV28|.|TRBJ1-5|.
CASSLLEGLHLPQPQHF
TGTGCCAGCAGTTTATTGGAGGGTCTGCACCTACCTCAGCCCCAGCATTTT
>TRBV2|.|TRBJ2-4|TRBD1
CASSDPGQGSNIQYF
TGTGCCAGCAGTGACCCGGGACAGGGATCCAACATTCAGTACTTC
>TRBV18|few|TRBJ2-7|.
CASSPSVAYEQYF
TGTGCCAGCTCACCTAGCGTGGCCTACGAGCAGTACTTC
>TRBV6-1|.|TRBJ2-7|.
CASTYGATYEQYF
TGTGCCAGCACCTATGGGGCCACCTACGAGCAGTACTTC
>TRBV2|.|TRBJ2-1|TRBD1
CASSVRQGENEQFF
TGTGCCAGCAGTGTGAGACAGGGCGAAAATGAGCAGTTCTTC
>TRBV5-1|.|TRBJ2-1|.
CASSLTGAHNEQFF
TGCGCCAGCAGCTTAACCGGGGCCCACAATGAGCAGTTCTTC
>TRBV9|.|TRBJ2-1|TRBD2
CASSALAGVYNEQFF
TGTGCCAGCAGCGCTCTCGCGGGGGTTTACAATGAGCAGTTCTTC
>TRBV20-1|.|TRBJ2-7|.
CSASWGIEQYF
TGCAGTGCTAGTTGGGGAATCGAGCAGTACTTC
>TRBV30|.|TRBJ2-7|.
CAWSLPHQGTYEQYF
TGTGCCTGGAGCCTCCCCCATCAGGGTACCTACGAGCAGTACTTC
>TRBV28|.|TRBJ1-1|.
CASSALWGRGAFF
TGTGCCAGCAGTGCCCTTTGGGGCAGGGGAGCTTTCTTT
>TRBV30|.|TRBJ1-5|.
CAWSVAGDQPQHF
TGTGCCTGGAGTGTAGCAGGGGATCAGCCCCAGCATTTT